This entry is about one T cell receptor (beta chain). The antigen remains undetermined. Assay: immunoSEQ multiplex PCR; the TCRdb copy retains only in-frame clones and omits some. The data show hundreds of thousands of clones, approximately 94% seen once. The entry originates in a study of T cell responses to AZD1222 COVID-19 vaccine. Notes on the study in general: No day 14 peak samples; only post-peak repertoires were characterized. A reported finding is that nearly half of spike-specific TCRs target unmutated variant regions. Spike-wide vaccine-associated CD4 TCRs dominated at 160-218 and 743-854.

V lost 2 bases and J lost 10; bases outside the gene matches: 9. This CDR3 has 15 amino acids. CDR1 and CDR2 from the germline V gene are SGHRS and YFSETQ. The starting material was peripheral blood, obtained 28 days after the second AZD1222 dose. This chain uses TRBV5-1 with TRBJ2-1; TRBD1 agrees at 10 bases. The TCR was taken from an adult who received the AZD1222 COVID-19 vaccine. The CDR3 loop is CASSLAGQGGAEQFF. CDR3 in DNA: TGCGCCAGCAGCTTAGCTGGACAGGGGGGTGCAGAGCAGTTCTTC.